These 20 T cell receptor beta chains were all obtained from the same sample, sequenced in a study of control samples from healthy donors and cancer patients (dated by TCRdb to the early 2020s). The library relied on the immunoSEQ multiplex PCR assay. TCRdb's version of the immuneACCESS table is confined to in-frame rearrangements and falls short of the full clone set. An unresolved V gene accounts for under half of the shortfall where checked; the remainder is of unknown origin. Within this sample are over 100,000 clones, with 75% to 95% of them counted one time only. The top ten clones comprise 3.5% to 4.5% of the sample. Sample: blood. These receptors were taken from a human donor in good health. The donor label of this sample is uncertain.

The chain has TRBV27 and TRBJ1-5; D unclear. Trimming cost V 3 bases and J 2 bases, with 8 bases left between them. The CDR3 loop spans 14 amino acids. Per the germline V gene, CDR1 is MNHEY and CDR2 is SMNVEV (reference sequence). The CDR3, as DNA: TGTGCCAGCAGTTTGAAAGGGCGCAATCAGCCCCAGCATTTT. Amino acid sequence: CASSLKGRNQPQHF.

The chain uses TRBV10-3 and TRBJ1-1, with a possible D match to TRBD1 (5 bases). Between the trimmed V and J ends, which lost 4 bases and 6 bases, there was a span of 12 bases. The germline V gene has CDR1 ENHRY and CDR2 SYGVKD. The CDR3 runs 13 residues. CDR3 residues: CAISASGDAEAFF. CDR3 coding DNA: TGTGCCATCAGTGCAAGTGGGGACGCTGAAGCTTTCTTT.

This chain uses TRBV19 with TRBJ1-3; D unresolved. The V and J ends lost 10 bases and 0 bases respectively, with 16 bases between them. Germline loops: CDR1 LNHDA, CDR2 SQIVND (reference sequence). The CDR3 has 15 amino acids. CDR3 bases: TGTGCCACTAAGGTGGGTCCGTCCTCTGGAAACACCATATATTTT. Amino acids: CATKVGPSSGNTIYF.

The chain employs TRBV11-2 and TRBJ2-7; maybe TRBD2 (7 bases). Per the germline V gene, CDR1 is SGHAT and CDR2 is FQNNGV. There are 15 residues in the CDR3. V was clipped by 0 bases and J by 2 bases, with 11 bases between them. CDR3 amino acids: CASSLERGRTYEQYF. For the CDR3, the DNA is TGTGCCAGCAGCTTAGAGCGGGGGCGAACCTACGAGCAGTACTTC.

The chain uses TRBV25-1 and TRBJ1-4; 7 nucleotides align to TRBD1. The germline V gene has CDR1 MGHDK and CDR2 SYGVNS. The CDR3 consists of 14 residues. Unmatched junction bases numbered 3, after V lost 6 bases and J lost 2 bases. CDR3 nucleotides: TGTGCCAGCAGGTCGACAGGGACTAATGAAAAACTGTTTTTT. Its translation is CASRSTGTNEKLFF.

The chain uses TRBV19 and TRBJ1-5; 7 positions match TRBD1. The V gene end was trimmed by 4 bases and the J gene end by 5 bases; junction bases not matched to a gene: 11. The CDR3 extends over 16 amino acids. Germline V gene lookup returns CDR1 LNHDA and CDR2 SQIVND (reference sequence). CDR3 in amino acids: CASSKGADRPDQPQHF. In DNA form, the CDR3 reads TGTGCCAGTAGTAAGGGGGCGGACAGGCCAGATCAGCCCCAGCATTTT.

The chain couples TRBV1 to TRBJ1-1; whether TRBD1, the table's D call, matches the DNA was not checked. TRBV1 is a pseudogene. The CDR3 loop spans 17 amino acids. CDR3 DNA: TGCACCAGCAGCTGGGGACAGGGAAAAGGAGGAAACACTGAAGCTTTCTTT. It codes for CTSSWGQGKGGNTEAFF.

This chain links TRBV6-6 with TRBJ1-3; D gene ambiguous. This CDR3 has 12 amino acids. V shed 5 bases and J shed 7 bases, with 9 bases lying between them. The germline CDR1 and CDR2 sequences are MNHNY and SVGAGI (reference sequence). This CDR3 reads CASSTPRNTIYF. Here the CDR3 DNA reads TGTGCCAGCAGTACCCCGAGGAACACCATATATTTT.

This clone showed up just once. The chain has TRBV9 and TRBJ1-1; D remains unclear. V was shortened by 0 bases and J by 0 bases, with 0 bases between the two germline ends. In germline, CDR1 is SGDLS, CDR2 YYNGEE. This CDR3 is 12 amino acids long. CDR3: CASSVVNTEAFF. CDR3 sequence (DNA): TGTGCCAGCAGCGTAGTGAACACTGAAGCTTTCTTT.

The rearrangement uses TRBV7-8 and TRBJ2-7; D might be TRBD1 or TRBD2, each matching 5 bases. The germline gives CDR1 SGHVS, CDR2 FQNEAQ. V lost 5 bases and J 6 bases, leaving 20 bases between the germline ends. The CDR3 runs to 15 residues. The CDR3: CASSPTGSTRGEQYF. For the CDR3, the DNA is TGTGCCAGCAGCCCTACAGGTTCCACCCGGGGCGAGCAGTACTTC.

The gene calls are TRBV12-3 or TRBV12-4 and TRBJ1-2, with 10 positions matching TRBD1. The CDR3 has 13 residues. Losses at the gene ends were 6 bases for V and 10 bases for J; bases not matched to a gene: 8. Here the CDR3 reads CASSRRTGGIYTF. In DNA, the CDR3 is TGTGCCAGCAGCCGCCGGACAGGGGGGATCTACACCTTC.

The genes are TRBV12-3 or TRBV12-4 and TRBJ1-6; D not resolved. This CDR3 comprises 12 residues. V was cut by 6 bases and J by 7 bases, with 7 bases left in between. DNA of the CDR3: TGTGCCAGCAGGGGGTCAAATTCACCCCTCCACTTT. It translates to CASRGSNSPLHF.

The chain employs TRBV19 and TRBJ2-2; 7 nucleotides line up with TRBD1. Unmatched junction bases numbered 5, after V lost 7 bases and J lost 6 bases. The CDR3 spans 13 residues. Germline V gives CDR1 LNHDA, CDR2 SQIVND (reference sequence). CDR3 sequence: CASMRQGAGELFF. The CDR3 nucleotides are TGTGCCAGTATGAGACAGGGTGCCGGGGAGCTGTTTTTT.

The gene calls are TRBV12-3 or TRBV12-4 and TRBJ2-1; D is uncertain. This CDR3 region has 13 residues. Trimming shortened V by 5 bases and J by 5 bases, and 10 bases separated the two germline ends. The DNA for the CDR3 is TGTGCCAGCAGTCCTAGTAAAAACAATGAGCAGTTCTTC. Its translation is CASSPSKNNEQFF.

The chain combines TRBV30 with TRBJ1-2; D unresolved. Per the germline V gene, CDR1 is GTSNPN and CDR2 is SVGIG (reference sequence). The V end was cut by 1 base, the J end by 4 bases, with 10 bases between. The CDR3 sequence is 13 residues long. CDR3 bases: TGTGCCTGGAGTGGAGGGAATGGCTATGGCTACACCTTC. It yields the protein CAWSGGNGYGYTF.

V gene TRBV7-9 combines with J gene TRBJ1-2, with D possibly TRBD1 on 6 matching bases. The V end lost 7 bases, the J end lost 6 bases, and 15 bases lay between the germline ends. Per germline, CDR1 SEHNR and CDR2 FQNEAQ (reference sequence). CDR3 size: 13 residues. The CDR3 region is CASNSPGADGYTF. As DNA, the CDR3 is TGTGCCAGCAACTCACCAGGGGCTGATGGCTACACCTTC.

In this sample, this clone turned up a few times. The chain links TRBV6-1 to TRBJ1-1; the D gene is possibly TRBD1 (6 bases). In germline, CDR1 is MNHNS, CDR2 SASEGT. The CDR3 runs to 14 residues. V lost 0 bases and J 4 bases, leaving 9 bases between the germline ends. For the CDR3, the DNA is TGTGCCAGCAGTGAAGCAGGGGGGCGCACTGAAGCTTTCTTT. This codes for CASSEAGGRTEAFF.

This chain joins TRBV2 and TRBJ1-4; TRBD1 matches 10 bases. Germline V gene lookup returns CDR1 SNHLY and CDR2 FYNNEI. This CDR3 region has 15 residues. Germline trimming cut 6 bases from V and 8 bases from J; bases unmatched to any gene: 9. CDR3 bases: TGTGCCAGCAGAATCCGGGACAGGGGACGGGAAAAACTGTTTTTT. This gives the protein CASRIRDRGREKLFF.

The chain recombines TRBV18 with TRBJ1-2, with 7 nucleotides matching TRBD1. The CDR3 contains 15 residues. Germline V gene data show CDR1 as KGHSH and CDR2 as LQKENI. The junction had 5 bases not matched to a gene; V was cut back by 3 bases and J by 1 base. CDR3 in DNA: TGTGCCAGCTCACCCGGGACAGCTAATAACTATGGCTACACCTTC. Amino acid sequence: CASSPGTANNYGYTF.

This clone was seen a single time. The V call is TRBV5-4, the J call TRBJ2-1, with a weak D call TRBD1 (6 bases). Germline values: CDR1 SGHNT, CDR2 YYREEE (reference sequence). This CDR3 has 14 amino acids. V was clipped by 4 bases and J by 1 base, with 9 bases between them. For the CDR3, the DNA is TGTGCCAGCAGCCTACAGGGATCCTACAATGAGCAGTTCTTC. Protein sequence: CASSLQGSYNEQFF.